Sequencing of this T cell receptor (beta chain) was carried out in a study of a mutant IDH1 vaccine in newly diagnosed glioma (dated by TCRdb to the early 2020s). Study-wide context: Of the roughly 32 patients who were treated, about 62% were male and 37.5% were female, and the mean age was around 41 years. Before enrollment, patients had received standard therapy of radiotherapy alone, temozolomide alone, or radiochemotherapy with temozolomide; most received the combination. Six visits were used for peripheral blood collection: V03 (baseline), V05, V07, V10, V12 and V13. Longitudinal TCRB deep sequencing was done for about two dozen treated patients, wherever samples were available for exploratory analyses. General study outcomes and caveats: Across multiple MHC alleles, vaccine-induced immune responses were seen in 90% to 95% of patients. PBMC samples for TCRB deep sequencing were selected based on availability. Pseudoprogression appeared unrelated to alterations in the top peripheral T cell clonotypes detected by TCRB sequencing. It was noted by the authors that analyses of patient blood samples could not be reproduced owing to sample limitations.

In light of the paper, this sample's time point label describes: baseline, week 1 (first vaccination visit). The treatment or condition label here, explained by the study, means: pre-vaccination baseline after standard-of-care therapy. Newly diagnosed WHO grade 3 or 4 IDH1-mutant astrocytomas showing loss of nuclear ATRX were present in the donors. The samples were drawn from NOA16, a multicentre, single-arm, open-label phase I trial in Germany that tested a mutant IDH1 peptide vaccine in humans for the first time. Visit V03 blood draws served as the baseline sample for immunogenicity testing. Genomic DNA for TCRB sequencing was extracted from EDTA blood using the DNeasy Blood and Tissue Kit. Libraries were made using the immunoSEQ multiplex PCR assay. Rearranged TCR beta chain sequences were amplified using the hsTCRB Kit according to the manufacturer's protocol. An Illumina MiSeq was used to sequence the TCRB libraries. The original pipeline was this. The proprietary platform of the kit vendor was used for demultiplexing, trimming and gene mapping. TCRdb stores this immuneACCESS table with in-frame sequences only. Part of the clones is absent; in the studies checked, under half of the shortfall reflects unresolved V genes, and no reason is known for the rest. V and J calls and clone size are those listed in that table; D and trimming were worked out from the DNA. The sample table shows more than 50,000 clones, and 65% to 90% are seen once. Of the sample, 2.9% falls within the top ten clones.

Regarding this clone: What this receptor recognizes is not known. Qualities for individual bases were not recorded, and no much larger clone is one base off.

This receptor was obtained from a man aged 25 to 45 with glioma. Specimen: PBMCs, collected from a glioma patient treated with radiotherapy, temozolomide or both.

The CDR3 protein is CASSEGHGGKLFF. The nucleotides are TGTGCCAGCAGTGAGGGACACGGGGGAAAACTGTTTTTT. The chain is encoded by TRBV2 joined to TRBJ1-4; TRBD1 could be the D gene, as 6 bases match. CDR1 SNHLY and CDR2 FYNNEI are derived from the germline V gene. Cut back by 3 bases and 10 bases, the V and J ends lie 12 bases apart. The CDR3 has 13 amino acids, counting the end cysteine and phenylalanine. Only the CDR3 region is kept as DNA, spanning 39 bases read in frame from base 1.